The rows below give T cell receptor beta chains drawn from one sample of a study of blood T cells in healthy people across ages. TCRdb itself ran the 5' RACE reads through MiXCR, one entry per CDR3 protein. Of 1 million or so distinct CDR3 sequences in the sample, more than 35% are singletons; the top ten hold 15% to 20%. Sequencing input: blood. The receptors here all came from a woman aged 55-69 years in good health. Both conserved end residues are part of each CDR3. A D gene is named only where the DNA matches it firmly. Expanded clones get a size class; other rows say once, few or many, or leave the size out.

V	size	J	length	D	DNA	CDR3
TRBV20-1	few	TRBJ2-1	16	TRBD2	TGCAGTGCTAGAGGGCCCGGGGGGGCCGGCTACAATGAGCAGTTCTTC	CSARGPGGAGYNEQFF
TRBV5-1	NA	TRBJ2-1	15	NA	TGCGCCAGCAGCGTCCAGGGGAGTGCCCCCAATGAGCAGTTCTTC	CASSVQGSAPNEQFF
TRBV20-1	few	TRBJ2-7	13	NA	TGCAGTGCTAGGCGACTGTTCTCCTACGAGCAGTACTTC	CSARRLFSYEQYF
TRBV20-1	few	TRBJ2-1	15	TRBD2	TGCAGTGCCCCAGGACTAGCGGGAGTCCTCAATGAGCAGTTCTTC	CSAPGLAGVLNEQFF
TRBV7-2	many	TRBJ2-7	16	TRBD2	TGTGCCAGCAGCCGGACTAGCGGGAGATTGCGCTACGAGCAGTACTTC	CASSRTSGRLRYEQYF
TRBV28	NA	TRBJ1-5	14	NA	TGTGCCAGCAGTTCCAATTGGGGGAACCAGCCCCAGCATTTT	CASSSNWGNQPQHF
TRBV27	NA	TRBJ2-1	17	NA	TGTGCCAGCAGTTTACCCTCCGGTGGGGGGCGGAAGAATGAGCAGTTCTTC	CASSLPSGGGRKNEQFF
TRBV3-1	once	TRBJ2-5	13	NA	TGTGCCAGCAGCCCGTCGTGGCACAATGAGCAGTACTTC	CASSPSWHNEQYF
TRBV5-1	few	TRBJ2-7	15	TRBD1	TGCGCCAGCAGCTTAGGGGACAGGTATACCTACGAGCAGTACTTC	CASSLGDRYTYEQYF
TRBV25-1	NA	TRBJ2-7	16	NA	TGTGCCAGCAGTGAATTGATGGGCGGCGGTGCCAACGAGCAGTACTTC	CASSELMGGGANEQYF
TRBV7-9	NA	TRBJ2-1	16	TRBD1	TGTGCCAGCAGCTTAGCGTCGACAGGGTTTGTCAATGAGCAGTTCTTC	CASSLASTGFVNEQFF
TRBV7-9	NA	TRBJ2-1	13	TRBD2	TGTGCCAGCAGCCTACAACTAGCGAATGAGCAGTTCTTC	CASSLQLANEQFF
TRBV20-1	NA	TRBJ2-3	15	NA	TGCAGTGCCAGATACGACAGAACTAGCACAGATACGCAGTATTTT	CSARYDRTSTDTQYF
TRBV14	few	TRBJ2-7	17	NA	TGTGCCAGCAGCCAAGTTGAATCTCTACCCAGTGAGGTCGAGCAGTACTTC	CASSQVESLPSEVEQYF
TRBV9	NA	TRBJ2-1	15	TRBD2	TGTGCCAGCAGCCCACGAGCACTAGCGGACAATGAGCAGTTCTTC	CASSPRALADNEQFF
TRBV2	NA	TRBJ2-7	16	NA	TGTGCCAGCAGTGAAGAGGCACAGTCCTTTGGGTACGAGCAGTACTTC	CASSEEAQSFGYEQYF
TRBV18	NA	TRBJ2-3	14	NA	TGTGCCAGCTCACCATACGGGCCTCCCGATACGCAGTATTTT	CASSPYGPPDTQYF
TRBV3-1	NA	TRBJ2-5	14	TRBD2	TGTGCCAGCAGCCAAGAAAGACTAGCGGGAGACCAGTACTTC	CASSQERLAGDQYF
TRBV30	few	TRBJ2-1	16	TRBD2	TGTGCCTGGACTAGCGGGAGTTCGGGGACCTACAATGAGCAGTTCTTC	CAWTSGSSGTYNEQFF
TRBV29-1	NA	TRBJ2-3	14	NA	TGCAGCGTTGAGCGGGGGCTGGGGACAGATACGCAGTATTTT	CSVERGLGTDTQYF
TRBV30	NA	TRBJ2-1	16	TRBD2	TGTGCCTGGAGTGGGGGACTAGCGGGGGGGGACAATGAGCAGTTCTTC	CAWSGGLAGGDNEQFF
TRBV5-5	few	TRBJ2-5	14	NA	TGTGCCAGCAGCTTGTATGGGGGAGTGGAGACCCAGTACTTC	CASSLYGGVETQYF
TRBV7-2	NA	TRBJ2-7	15	TRBD2	TGTGCCAGCAGGTCAGATAGCGGGAGGTCCCGGGAGCAGTACTTC	CASRSDSGRSREQYF